The 26 T cell receptor beta chains below come from one sample, sequenced in a study of control samples from healthy donors and cancer patients. This table comes from immunoSEQ multiplex PCR, and its TCRdb copy is limited to in-frame clones, with some not included. The data hold under 200,000 clones, with 96% observed a single time. The material sequenced was blood. These receptors all stem from a woman aged 25 to 39 in good health.

As DNA, the CDR3 is TGTGCCAGCAGCTTGAATCATATTCGCTTCCCCCACAATGAGCAGTTCTTC. It translates to CASSLNHIRFPHNEQFF. The chain has TRBV7-2 and TRBJ2-1; D is undetermined. Per the germline V gene, CDR1 is SGHTA and CDR2 is FQGNSA. Trimming pared 3 bases from V and 5 bases from J, leaving 20 bases between. This CDR3 has 17 residues.

This sequence joins TRBV27 and TRBJ2-5; D call uncertain. CDR1 and CDR2 (germline): MNHEY, SMNVEV (reference sequence). There are 13 residues in the CDR3. V was pared by 3 bases and J by 5 bases, with 10 bases between. The CDR3 DNA reads TGTGCCAGCAGTTTGTTCTACGGGGAGACCCAGTACTTC. It specifies CASSLFYGETQYF.

In its sample, this clone was seen once. CDR3 residues: CASSQGLAGSSYEQYF. In DNA, the CDR3 is TGCGCCAGCAGCCAAGGGTTAGCGGGAAGCTCCTACGAGCAGTACTTC. V usage is TRBV4-1 and J usage is TRBJ2-7, with TRBD2 matching 8 bases. V lost 1 base and J lost 0; bases outside the gene matches: 5. The CDR3 is 16 residues long. Germline CDR1 and CDR2: MGHRA and YSYEKL.

The genes are TRBV5-6 and TRBJ2-7; D remains unclear. The germline CDR1 and CDR2 sequences are SGHDT and YYEEEE. The CDR3 is made up of 15 amino acids. The V end was cut by 2 bases, the J end by 3 bases, with 15 bases between. The CDR3 spells CASSFRRPGVYEQYF. The CDR3 coding sequence is TGTGCCAGCAGCTTTCGCAGGCCGGGCGTCTACGAGCAGTACTTC.

In nucleotides, the CDR3 is TGTGCCAGCAGCGACAGTAGGAACACTGAAGCTTTCTTT. It yields the protein CASSDSRNTEAFF. The V and J genes are TRBV28 and TRBJ1-1, with D perhaps matching TRBD1 (5 bases). CDR1 and CDR2 from the germline V gene are MDHEN and SYDVKM. CDR3 size: 13 residues. The V and J ends lost 6 bases and 1 base respectively, with 9 bases between them.

This clone appeared a single time. The chain recombines TRBV7-9 with TRBJ1-1; D remains unclear. The CDR3 covers 12 residues. The V end lost 2 bases, the J end lost 0 bases, and 1 base lay between the germline ends. CDR1 is SEHNR, CDR2 FQNEAQ, per germline (reference sequence). The CDR3, as DNA: TGTGCCAGCAGCTTACTGAACACTGAAGCTTTCTTT. Its protein is CASSLLNTEAFF.

This rearrangement joins TRBV28 to TRBJ2-2, with a tentative D call TRBD2 (6 bases). The CDR3 covers 14 residues. CDR1 and CDR2 (germline): MDHEN, SYDVKM. V lost 10 bases and J 0 bases, leaving 12 bases between the germline ends. The CDR3 DNA follows: TGTGCCACCGGCGGGATTGCGAACACCGGGGAGCTGTTTTTT. Amino acid sequence: CATGGIANTGELFF.

This chain joins TRBV2 and TRBJ1-4; perhaps TRBD1 as D (5 bases). From germline, CDR1 is SNHLY and CDR2 FYNNEI. The CDR3 covers 15 residues. V was clipped by 4 bases and J by 6 bases, with 15 bases between them. CDR3 sequence reads: CASSVGDLADEKLFF. The CDR3 bases are TGTGCCAGCAGTGTTGGGGACCTTGCGGATGAAAAACTGTTTTTT. Based on the CDR3 plus reference TRBV2 and TRBJ1-4, the full variable domain is EPEVTQTPSHQVTQMGQEVILRCVPISNHLYFYWYRQILGQKVEFLVSFYNNEISEKSEIFDDQFSVERPDGSNFTLKIRSTKLEDSAMYFCASSVGDLADEKLFFGSGTQLSVL.

The chain couples TRBV12-3 or TRBV12-4 to TRBJ2-3; TRBD2 agrees at 7 bases. Losses at the gene ends were 8 bases for V and 2 bases for J; bases not matched to a gene: 4. The CDR3 extends over 13 amino acids. The CDR3 DNA reads as TGTGCCAGCCAGGGACTACACACAGATACGCAGTATTTT. Amino acid sequence: CASQGLHTDTQYF.

V is TRBV28 and J is TRBJ1-1; D gene unclear. The CDR3 is made up of 13 amino acids. CDR1 MDHEN and CDR2 SYDVKM come from the germline V gene. V lost 5 bases to trimming and J lost 5 bases, with 12 bases between them. The CDR3 coding sequence is TGTGCCAGCAGTCCCCACGAAGGGACTGAAGCTTTCTTT. Residues: CASSPHEGTEAFF.

The sample holds one count of this clone. The chain links TRBV18 to TRBJ2-2; 10 bases fit TRBD2. Germline lookup yields CDR1 KGHSH and CDR2 LQKENI. Trimming removed 4 bases from V and 1 base from J; junction bases left unmatched: 6. The CDR3 is 17 amino acids. The CDR3 coding sequence is TGTGCCAGCTCACTTCTAGCGGGGGCCTTGAACACCGGGGAGCTGTTTTTT. Its translation: CASSLLAGALNTGELFF. Looking up the rest from reference TRBV18 and TRBJ2-2 gives the full variable domain: NAGVMQNPRHLVRRRGQEARLRCSPMKGHSHVYWYRQLPEEGLKFMVYLQKENIIDESGMPKERFSAEFPKEGPSILRIQQVVRGDSAAYFCASSLLAGALNTGELFFGEGSRLTVL.

This chain uses TRBV5-1 with TRBJ2-7, with TRBD1 identical over 7 bases. The trim removed 4 bases at V and 0 bases at J, leaving 4 bases unmatched. CDR3 length: 14 amino acids. CDR1 is SGHRS and CDR2 is YFSETQ in the germline V gene. CDR3 protein: CASSEGAHSYEQYF. In DNA form, the CDR3 reads TGCGCCAGCAGCGAGGGGGCCCACTCCTACGAGCAGTACTTC.

The V gene is TRBV5-1, the J gene TRBJ1-2, with D unclear. The CDR3 sequence is 14 residues long. V was pared by 4 bases and J by 0 bases, with 10 bases between. From germline, CDR1 is SGHRS and CDR2 YFSETQ. CDR3 coding DNA: TGCGCCAGCAGCCCCCTCCTTACTAACTATGGCTACACCTTC. It specifies CASSPLLTNYGYTF.

The genes are TRBV25-1 and TRBJ2-7, with TRBD1 matching 10 bases. The CDR3 runs 17 residues. Germline V gene data show CDR1 as MGHDK and CDR2 as SYGVNS. The V and J ends lost 2 bases and 6 bases, in that order; junction bases with no gene match: 13. CDR3 sequence reads: CASSEQDRGRFQSEQYF. CDR3 nucleotides: TGTGCCAGCAGTGAACAGGACAGGGGGAGATTTCAGTCCGAGCAGTACTTC.

This clone has a handful of counts. The genes are TRBV4-2 and TRBJ2-7; unclear D gene. The CDR3 consists of 15 residues. The germline gives CDR1 LGHNA, CDR2 YNFKEQ. Trimming removed 0 bases from V and 2 bases from J, with 11 bases in between. This CDR3 is CASSQDKGPAYEQYF. The CDR3 region has the DNA TGTGCCAGCAGCCAAGATAAAGGGCCGGCCTACGAGCAGTACTTC.

This clone was counted once. The CDR3 region is CASSYSTHRDGEQYF. CDR3 nucleotides: TGTGCCAGCAGTTACTCGACTCACAGGGACGGGGAGCAGTACTTC. The rearrangement joins TRBV6-6 to TRBJ2-7, with a possible D match to TRBD1 (6 bases). V was pared by 0 bases and J by 7 bases, with 16 bases between. In germline, CDR1 is MNHNY, CDR2 SVGAGI (reference sequence). This CDR3 contains 15 residues.

The V gene is TRBV19, the J gene TRBJ2-3; D tentatively reads TRBD1 or TRBD2 (5 bases each). The germline gives CDR1 LNHDA, CDR2 SQIVND (reference sequence). The germline V and J ends were trimmed by 7 bases and 6 bases, with 14 bases remaining between them. The CDR3 extends over 13 amino acids. In DNA form, the CDR3 reads TGTGCCAGTAACCTCCTCGGGGCGGATACGCAGTATTTT. Its translation: CASNLLGADTQYF.

This chain links TRBV4-1 with TRBJ2-7; no definite D call. Per germline, CDR1 MGHRA and CDR2 YSYEKL. Trimming left V 0 bases short and J 1 base short, with 10 bases between. The CDR3 length is 15 residues. This CDR3 reads CASSQEPVPSYEQYF. The CDR3, as DNA: TGCGCCAGCAGCCAAGAACCAGTCCCTTCCTACGAGCAGTACTTC.

The genes are TRBV28 and TRBJ2-1; D may be TRBD2 (6 bases). The V gene's germline CDR1 is MDHEN and CDR2 SYDVKM. Trimming left V 6 bases short and J 7 bases short, with 16 bases between. This CDR3 comprises 14 residues. The CDR3 loop reads CASSHPGGGNEQFF. The CDR3 coding sequence is TGTGCCAGCAGCCACCCAGGTGGGGGGAATGAGCAGTTCTTC.

The table lists this clone with a count of one. The rearrangement joins TRBV9 to TRBJ2-3, with a tentative D call TRBD2 (5 bases). The germline V and J ends were trimmed by 4 bases and 4 bases, with 10 bases remaining between them. CDR1 and CDR2 from the germline V gene are SGDLS and YYNGEE. The CDR3 has 13 amino acids. The DNA of the CDR3 is TGTGCCAGCAGCCCAGGAGGTCCAGATACGCAGTATTTT. This codes for CASSPGGPDTQYF.

This chain joins TRBV29-1 and TRBJ1-1, with TRBD1 matching over 8 bases. Germline V gives CDR1 SQVTM, CDR2 ANQGSEA. Germline trimming cut 6 bases from V and 1 base from J; bases unmatched to any gene: 4. The CDR3 runs to 13 residues. The CDR3 here is CSVRTGKNTEAFF. The CDR3 DNA reads TGCAGCGTGCGGACAGGGAAGAACACTGAAGCTTTCTTT. The complete variable domain, with remaining parts taken from reference TRBV29-1 and TRBJ1-1, reads SAVISQKPSRDICQRGTSLTIQCQVDSQVTMMFWYRQQPGQSLTLIATANQGSEATYESGFVIDKFPISRPNLTFSTLTVSNMSPEDSSIYLCSVRTGKNTEAFFGQGTRLTVV.

The genes are TRBV9 and TRBJ2-1, with D perhaps given as TRBD1 or TRBD2 (5 bases each). This CDR3 contains 16 residues. Germline loops: CDR1 SGDLS, CDR2 YYNGEE. V lost 4 bases to trimming and J lost 0 bases, with 14 bases between them. CDR3 residues: CASSSPGRNSYNEQFF. The DNA of the CDR3 is TGTGCCAGCAGCTCGCCAGGGAGAAACTCCTACAATGAGCAGTTCTTC.

CDR3 nucleotides: TGTGCCAGCAGCGAGGCCAGCCCGGCGATTAGCAATCAGCCCCAGCATTTT. It codes for CASSEASPAISNQPQHF. This sequence joins TRBV2 and TRBJ1-5; D is unclear. The CDR3 loop spans 17 amino acids. Per the germline V gene, CDR1 is SNHLY and CDR2 is FYNNEI. Trimming removed 6 bases at V and 0 bases at J, with 18 bases between.

The chain combines TRBV2 with TRBJ1-6, with 7 bases matching TRBD1. This CDR3 has 14 amino acids. V shed 1 base and J 7 bases; nucleotides not matched to a gene: 1. CDR1 is SNHLY, CDR2 FYNNEI, per germline. CDR3 protein: CASSEVQGNSPLHF. The CDR3 nucleotides are TGTGCCAGCAGTGAAGTACAGGGGAATTCACCCCTCCACTTT.

The CDR3 protein is CASSGQGPLNQPQHF. The CDR3 region has the DNA TGTGCCAGCAGTGGTCAAGGACCGCTGAATCAGCCCCAGCATTTT. The chain couples TRBV2 to TRBJ1-5, with no clear D. The CDR3 totals 15 residues. Looked up from germline, CDR1 is SNHLY and CDR2 is FYNNEI. Trimming removed 4 bases at V and 4 bases at J, with 14 bases between.

The chain recombines TRBV29-1 with TRBJ1-1; TRBD1 agrees at 8 bases. Germline V CDR1 and CDR2: SQVTM, ANQGSEA. The CDR3 extends over 15 amino acids. The ends lost 7 bases at V and 4 bases at J; junction bases unmatched: 14. CDR3 region: CSGGQASLGTTEAFF. DNA of the CDR3: TGCAGCGGGGGACAGGCGAGTCTAGGGACCACTGAAGCTTTCTTT.